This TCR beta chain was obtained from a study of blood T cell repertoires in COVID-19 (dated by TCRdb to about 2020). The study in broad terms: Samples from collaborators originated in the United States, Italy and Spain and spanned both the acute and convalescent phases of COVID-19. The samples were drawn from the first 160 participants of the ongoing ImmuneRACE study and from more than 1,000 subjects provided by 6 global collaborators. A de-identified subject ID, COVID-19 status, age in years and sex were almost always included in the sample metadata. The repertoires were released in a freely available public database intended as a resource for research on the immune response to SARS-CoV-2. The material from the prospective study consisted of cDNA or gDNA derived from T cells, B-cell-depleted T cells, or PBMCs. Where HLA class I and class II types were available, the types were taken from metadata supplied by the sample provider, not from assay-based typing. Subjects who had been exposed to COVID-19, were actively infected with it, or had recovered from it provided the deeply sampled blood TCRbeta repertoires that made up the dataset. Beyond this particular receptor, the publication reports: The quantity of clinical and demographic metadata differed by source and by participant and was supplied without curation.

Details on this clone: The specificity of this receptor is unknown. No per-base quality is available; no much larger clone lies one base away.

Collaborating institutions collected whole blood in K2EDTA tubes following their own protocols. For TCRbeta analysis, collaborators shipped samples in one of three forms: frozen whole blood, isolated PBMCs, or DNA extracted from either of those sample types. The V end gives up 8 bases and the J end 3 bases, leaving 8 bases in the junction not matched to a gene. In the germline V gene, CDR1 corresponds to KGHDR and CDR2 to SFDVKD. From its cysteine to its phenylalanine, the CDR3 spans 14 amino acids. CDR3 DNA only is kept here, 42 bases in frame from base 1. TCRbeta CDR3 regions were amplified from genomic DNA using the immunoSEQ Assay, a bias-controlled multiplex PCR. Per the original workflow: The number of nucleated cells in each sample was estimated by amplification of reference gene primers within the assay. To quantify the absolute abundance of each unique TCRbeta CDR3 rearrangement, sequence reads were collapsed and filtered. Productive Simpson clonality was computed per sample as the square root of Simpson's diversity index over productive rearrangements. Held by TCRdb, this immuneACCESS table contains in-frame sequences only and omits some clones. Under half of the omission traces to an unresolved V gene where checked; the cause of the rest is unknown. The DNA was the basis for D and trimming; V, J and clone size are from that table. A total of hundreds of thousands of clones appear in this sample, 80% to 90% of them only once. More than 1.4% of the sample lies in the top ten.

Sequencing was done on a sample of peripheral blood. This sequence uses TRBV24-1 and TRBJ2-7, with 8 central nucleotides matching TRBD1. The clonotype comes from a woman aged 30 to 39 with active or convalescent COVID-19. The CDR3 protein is CATMPDREGYEQYF. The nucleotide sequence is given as TGTGCCACCATGCCGGACAGGGAAGGCTACGAGCAGTACTTC.